This passage covers 20 T cell receptor beta chains from one sample sequenced in a study of T cells after yellow fever vaccination. MiXCR, run by TCRdb on the 5' RACE reads, gives a single entry per CDR3 protein. Of around 500,000 distinct CDR3 sequences in the sample, 20% to 25% are singletons; the top ten hold approximately 16%. The sample in question was PBMCs, obtained 21 days after the first yellow fever vaccination. The source of these receptors is a man younger than 30 who received the YFV17D yellow fever vaccine.

V is TRBV21-1 and J is TRBJ2-6; no check of the table's D call, TRBD2, against the DNA was made. TRBV21-1 is a recognized pseudogene. There are 19 residues in the CDR3. CDR3 residues: CASSKDGRQYCSGANVLTF. Written as DNA, the CDR3 is TGTGCCAGCAGCAAAGACGGGAGACAGTATTGCTCTGGGGCCAACGTCCTGACTTTC.

V usage is TRBV5-4 and J usage is TRBJ1-4; possible D gene TRBD1, 5 bases. V dropped 3 bases and J dropped 5 bases, with 11 bases sitting between them. Germline values: CDR1 SGHNT, CDR2 YYREEE (reference sequence). The CDR3 has 14 amino acids. CDR3 protein: CASSSGGDNEKLFF. In nucleotides, the CDR3 is TGTGCCAGCAGCTCGGGGGGGGACAATGAAAAACTGTTTTTT.

The V and J genes are TRBV4-3 and TRBJ1-6; maybe TRBD1 (5 bases). There are 15 residues in the CDR3. Trimming took 2 bases from V and 6 from J, leaving 11 bases between them. Germline V CDR1 and CDR2: LGHNA, YSLEER. In nucleotides, the CDR3 is TGCGCCAGCAGCCAACGCGGGGGGTTTAATTCACCCCTCCACTTT. Amino acids: CASSQRGGFNSPLHF.

The genes are TRBV5-1 and TRBJ2-2, with a tentative D call TRBD2 (5 bases). CDR3 length: 15 residues. Germline CDR1 SGHRS, CDR2 YFSETQ. The ends were cut back, 0 bases at V and 2 bases at J, with 8 bases in the middle. CDR3: CASSLEGVNTGELFF. The CDR3 DNA follows: TGCGCCAGCAGCTTGGAGGGAGTTAACACCGGGGAGCTGTTTTTT.

J is TRBJ1-2 and V is TRBV6-5; 7 bases match TRBD1. CDR3 length: 14 residues. Germline values: CDR1 MNHEY, CDR2 SVGAGI. After removal of 2 bases from V and 4 bases from J, the junction contained 4 bases not matched to a gene. The CDR3 DNA follows: TGTGCCAGCAGTTACGCTTGGGACAGCTATGGCTACACCTTC. The encoded protein is CASSYAWDSYGYTF.

The count of this clonotype is one. This chain connects TRBV6-4 to TRBJ1-6, with 8 bases identical to TRBD1. The CDR3 is 13 residues long. Trimming at V came to 5 bases and at J to 10 bases, leaving 4 bases not matched to a gene. Germline lookup yields CDR1 MRHNA and CDR2 SNTAGT. This chain's CDR3 is CASSQGAGSPLHF. CDR3 sequence (DNA): TGTGCCAGCAGTCAGGGGGCAGGGTCACCCCTCCACTTT.

The chain recombines TRBV5-1 with TRBJ2-1, with TRBD1 matching over 8 bases. CDR3 size: 14 residues. With 4 bases clipped from V and 10 bases from J, the junction kept 10 bases outside the gene matches. Germline CDR1 and CDR2: SGHRS and YFSETQ. The CDR3 sequence is CASSAPGQGGEQFF. The CDR3 DNA is TGCGCCAGCAGCGCACCCGGACAGGGCGGCGAGCAGTTCTTC.

The V and J genes are TRBV2 and TRBJ2-3, with unresolved D. Germline CDR1 is SNHLY and CDR2 is FYNNEI. The CDR3 runs 14 residues. The germline V and J ends were trimmed by 2 bases and 6 bases, with 12 bases remaining between them. In nucleotides, the CDR3 is TGTGCCAGCAGTGAACCCCAAACGAGGGATACGCAGTATTTT. Protein product: CASSEPQTRDTQYF.

V and J are TRBV3-1 and TRBJ1-2; TRBD1 might be the D (5 bases). CDR3 size: 20 residues. The V gene lost 5 bases and the J gene lost 5 bases, with 33 bases spanning the gap. The germline gives CDR1 LGHDT, CDR2 YNNKEL (reference sequence). The CDR3 here is CASSNKGSPGMLISTYGYTF. In nucleotides, the CDR3 is TGTGCCAGCAGCAATAAGGGGAGCCCCGGGATGCTCATCTCGACATATGGCTACACCTTC.

Here the CDR3 reads CASSPTRDRGYLSGYTF. For the CDR3, the DNA is TGTGCCAGCAGTCCCACCCGGGACAGGGGGTACCTCTCTGGCTACACCTTC. The chain carries TRBV6-5 and TRBJ1-2; TRBD1 matches 11 bases. Looked up from germline, CDR1 is MNHEY and CDR2 is SVGAGI. The CDR3 is 17 residues long. Trimming removed 5 bases from V and 7 bases from J; junction bases left unmatched: 15.

The rearrangement uses TRBV12-3 or TRBV12-4 and TRBJ2-5; D might be TRBD2 (6 bases). CDR3 length: 14 amino acids. V was clipped by 2 bases and J by 4 bases, with 11 bases between them. In nucleotides, the CDR3 is TGTGCCAGCAGTTTATCGGGGGTCGCAGAGACCCAGTACTTC. Its protein is CASSLSGVAETQYF.

This clonotype was detected a few times. This chain joins TRBV12-2 and TRBJ1-2. TRBV12-2 counts as a pseudogene. This CDR3 comprises 15 residues. CDR3 sequence: CASRLGTVFNYGYTF. DNA of the CDR3: TGTGCAAGTCGCTTAGGAACAGTATTTAACTATGGCTACACCTTC.

V is TRBV29-1 and J is TRBJ2-1; D might be TRBD1 or TRBD2, each matching 6 bases. Looked up from germline, CDR1 is SQVTM and CDR2 is ANQGSEA. V lost 0 bases and J 3 bases, leaving 18 bases between the germline ends. The CDR3 length is 17 residues. The CDR3 nucleotides are TGCAGCGTTGAAGATACGGGGACGGGGGCTAACTACAATGAGCAGTTCTTC. Its protein is CSVEDTGTGANYNEQFF.

Only a few counts were recorded for this clonotype. The rearrangement joins TRBV5-5 to TRBJ2-3; D possibly corresponds to TRBD2 (5 bases). V dropped 4 bases and J dropped 2 bases, with 17 bases sitting between them. The CDR3 is 16 amino acids. Germline lookup yields CDR1 SGHKS and CDR2 YYEKEE (reference sequence). The CDR3 coding sequence is TGTGCCAGCAGCCTAGGACTTTCCCCGTTCACAGATACGCAGTATTTT. Protein: CASSLGLSPFTDTQYF.

This chain joins TRBV12-3 or TRBV12-4 and TRBJ2-1; D assignment may be TRBD1 or TRBD2 (6 bases each). Deletions cut 3 bases from V and 8 bases from J, with 17 bases between. The CDR3 has 15 residues. The CDR3 coding sequence is TGTGCCAGCAGTTTCCCCGGGGGCCCTATATATGAGCAGTTCTTC. It is translated as CASSFPGGPIYEQFF.

This clonotype has at least ten counts. The chain links TRBV29-1 to TRBJ2-3; D may correspond to TRBD1 or TRBD2 (7 bases each). The length of the CDR3 is 15 residues. Between the trimmed V and J ends, which lost 4 bases and 6 bases, there was a span of 20 bases. CDR1 is SQVTM and CDR2 is ANQGSEA in the germline V gene. CDR3 amino acids: CSVGEWRGGGDTQYF. CDR3 DNA: TGCAGCGTTGGTGAATGGCGGGGAGGGGGCGATACGCAGTATTTT.

In its sample, this clonotype was seen a few times. The chain uses TRBV29-1 and TRBJ2-3, with a weak D call TRBD2 (7 bases). The germline gives CDR1 SQVTM, CDR2 ANQGSEA. The CDR3 spans 13 residues. The V end was cut by 4 bases, the J end by 2 bases, with 10 bases between. The CDR3 region is CSVGGGATDTQYF. The CDR3 nucleotides are TGCAGCGTTGGGGGGGGGGCCACAGATACGCAGTATTTT.

This clonotype was detected a few times. V usage is TRBV5-1 and J usage is TRBJ2-3, with D possibly matching TRBD1 (6 bases). Germline V CDR1 and CDR2: SGHRS, YFSETQ. Trimming left V 0 bases short and J 4 bases short, with 30 bases between. This CDR3 contains 21 residues. CDR3: CASSLGVQGKGASGRADTQYF. For the CDR3, the DNA is TGCGCCAGCAGCTTGGGGGTCCAGGGGAAAGGGGCCTCTGGTAGAGCAGATACGCAGTATTTT.

The CDR3 protein is CASMYGRSYEQYF. DNA for the CDR3: TGTGCCAGCATGTATGGGCGCTCCTACGAGCAGTACTTC. The chain carries TRBV12-3 or TRBV12-4 and TRBJ2-7; no reliable D call. CDR3 length: 13 amino acids. Trimming pared 7 bases from V and 0 bases from J, leaving 10 bases between.

This chain joins TRBV19 and TRBJ1-6; D remains ambiguous. From germline, CDR1 is LNHDA and CDR2 SQIVND (reference sequence). The CDR3 runs to 16 residues. The V end was cut by 4 bases, the J end by 6 bases, with 16 bases between. The CDR3 sequence is CASSRDLPSGNSPLHF. In DNA, the CDR3 is TGTGCCAGTAGTAGGGATCTACCCTCGGGTAATTCACCCCTCCACTTT. The full variable domain, with the rest looked up from reference TRBV19 and TRBJ1-6, is DGGITQSPKYLFRKEGQNVTLSCEQNLNHDAMYWYRQDPGQGLRLIYYSQIVNDFQKGDIAEGYSVSREKKESFPLTVTSAQKNPTAFYLCASSRDLPSGNSPLHFGNGTRLTVT.